This T cell receptor (beta chain) was sequenced during a study of blood T cell repertoires in COVID-19. The overall study: COVID-19 samples collected from the United States, Italy and Spain covered acute and convalescent phases.

Germline V lookup: CDR1 SGHAT, CDR2 FQNNGV. J gave up 6 bases and V 1 base, and 14 bases lay outside the gene matches. The CDR3 runs 17 residues. Method: immunoSEQ multiplex PCR; TCRdb's copy keeps in-frame clones and lacks some. The table records around 310,000 clones, 88% of them present only once. The sample was PBMCs or T cells enriched from blood (not recorded which). The chain is built from TRBV11-2 and TRBJ2-7; TRBD1 aligns across 8 bases. The clonotype was recovered from a man aged 25 to 40 who had recovered from COVID-19. The CDR3 sequence: CASSLVIGQGRTREQYF. The CDR3 nucleotides read TGTGCCAGCAGCTTAGTTATCGGACAGGGTAGGACTCGCGAGCAGTACTTC. The variable domain in full, with the rest retrieved from reference TRBV11-2 and TRBJ2-7, is EAGVAQSPRYKIIEKRQSVAFWCNPISGHATLYWYQQILGQGPKLLIQFQNNGVVDDSQLPKDRFSAERLKGVDSTLKIQPAKLEDSAVYLCASSLVIGQGRTREQYFGPGTRLTVT.